A selection of T cell receptor beta chains follows, all from one sample in a study of shared clonotypes between healthy human individuals. The method was immunoSEQ multiplex PCR; TCRdb's version includes in-frame clones alone and lacks a portion of them. The table lists 470,000 or so clones, approximately 84% of them singletons, with about 13% in the top ten. Sequencing used PBMCs. These receptors came from a woman aged 40 to 49 in good health. Some clones in this sample may be carry-over from other donors' samples. Each CDR3 is given with its conserved first and last residue. A D gene is named only where the DNA matches it firmly. Size is omitted from some rows. Given values are once, few, many or a class for expanded clones.

size	V	J	length	D	DNA	CDR3
.	TRBV28	TRBJ2-1	15	.	TGTGCCAGCAGTTTAGGAGGGGTCTCCTACAATGAGCAGTTCTTC	CASSLGGVSYNEQFF
.	TRBV9	TRBJ2-3	14	.	TGTGCCAGCAGCGTAGGAGTTGGCACAGATACGCAGTATTTT	CASSVGVGTDTQYF
.	TRBV4-2	TRBJ2-7	16	TRBD2	TGTGCCAGCAGCCAAGATCCGACTAGCGGGCCCTACGAGCAGTACTTC	CASSQDPTSGPYEQYF
.	TRBV28	TRBJ1-2	12	.	TGTGCCAGCAGTTTACGTAACTATGGCTACACCTTC	CASSLRNYGYTF
.	TRBV6-5	TRBJ2-7	13	TRBD2	TGTGCCGTACGTGGACTAGCGGGCTACGAGCAGTACTTC	CAVRGLAGYEQYF
.	TRBV20-1	TRBJ1-1	11	.	TGCAGTGCTACAGGGAACACTGAAGCTTTCTTT	CSATGNTEAFF
.	TRBV9	TRBJ2-7	14	TRBD2	TGTGCCAGCAGCCCCGGGACTAGCGTCTACGAGCAGTACTTC	CASSPGTSVYEQYF
.	TRBV6-6	TRBJ1-1	13	.	TGTGCCAGCAGTCAACGGGCAAACACTGAAGCTTTCTTT	CASSQRANTEAFF
.	TRBV7-7	TRBJ2-5	16	TRBD2	TGTGCTAGCAGCTACGGACTAGCGGGAGGTGGAGAGACCCAGTACTTC	CASSYGLAGGGETQYF
many	TRBV28	TRBJ2-3	18	TRBD2	TGTGCCAGTCTGACAGGAGGACTAGCGGGAGAGGGCACAGATACGCAGTATTTT	CASLTGGLAGEGTDTQYF
.	TRBV5-1	TRBJ2-7	16	.	TGCGCCAGCAGCCCCAGGGTAGCGGAAATATCCTACGAGCAGTACTTC	CASSPRVAEISYEQYF
.	TRBV6-1	TRBJ2-3	15	.	TGTGCCAGCAGTGTTTCGGGAGCTAGCACAGATACGCAGTATTTT	CASSVSGASTDTQYF
.	TRBV5-1	TRBJ1-4	14	TRBD1	TGCGCCAGCAGCCCCGGGACAGTTAATGAAAAACTGTTTTTT	CASSPGTVNEKLFF
.	TRBV4-1	TRBJ2-5	15	.	TGCGCCAGCAGCCAAATTTCACTTCCGTCTGGGACCCAGTACTTC	CASSQISLPSGTQYF
.	TRBV7-2	TRBJ2-2	17	TRBD2	TGTGCCAGCAGCTTGGGACTAGCGGGAGGATCGACCGGGGAGCTGTTTTTT	CASSLGLAGGSTGELFF
.	TRBV7-9	TRBJ2-3	14	TRBD2	TGTGCCAGCAGCCCTAGCGGTAGCACAGATACGCAGTATTTT	CASSPSGSTDTQYF
.	TRBV11-3	TRBJ2-2	18	TRBD2	TGTGCCAGCAGCTTAACCCTAGCGGGAGGGGAGGGCACCGGGGAGCTGTTTTTT	CASSLTLAGGEGTGELFF
.	TRBV7-9	TRBJ2-6	19	.	TGTGCCAGCAGCTTAGCGTTGGCAGGGGTTACGAGGGGGGCCAACGTCCTGACTTTC	CASSLALAGVTRGANVLTF